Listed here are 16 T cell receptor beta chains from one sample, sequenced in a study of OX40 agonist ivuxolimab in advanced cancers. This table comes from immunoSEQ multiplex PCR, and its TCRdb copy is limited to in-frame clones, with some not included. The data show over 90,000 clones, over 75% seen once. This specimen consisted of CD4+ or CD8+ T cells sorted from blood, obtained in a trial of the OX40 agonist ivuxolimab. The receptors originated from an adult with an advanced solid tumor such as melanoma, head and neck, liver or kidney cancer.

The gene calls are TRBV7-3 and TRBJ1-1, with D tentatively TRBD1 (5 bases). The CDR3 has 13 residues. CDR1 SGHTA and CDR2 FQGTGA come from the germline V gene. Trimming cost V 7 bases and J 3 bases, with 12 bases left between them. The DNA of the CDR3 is TGTGCCAGCATGCAGGGATCTGACACTGAAGCTTTCTTT. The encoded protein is CASMQGSDTEAFF.

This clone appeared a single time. The CDR3 loop is CASSPTGTFGEKLFF. The CDR3 DNA reads as TGTGCCAGCAGTCCAACAGGGACCTTCGGGGAAAAACTGTTTTTT. This chain connects TRBV6-5 to TRBJ1-4, with a tentative D call TRBD1 (6 bases). CDR1 MNHEY and CDR2 SVGAGI come from the germline V gene. The germline V and J ends were trimmed by 5 bases and 8 bases, with 18 bases remaining between them. This CDR3 spans 15 amino acids.

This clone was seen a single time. This chain's CDR3 is CASSLATQGSTEAFF. In nucleotides, the CDR3 is TGCGCCAGCAGCTTGGCGACTCAGGGATCCACTGAAGCTTTCTTT. V gene TRBV5-1 combines with J gene TRBJ1-1; tentative D call: TRBD1 (5 bases). V dropped 0 bases and J dropped 4 bases, with 13 bases sitting between them. Germline-derived CDR1 and CDR2 are SGHRS and YFSETQ. This CDR3 region has 15 residues.

The CDR3 sequence: CASKELAGTGLYF. The DNA for the CDR3 is TGTGCCAGCAAAGAACTTGCCGGGACAGGTTTGTACTTC. This rearrangement joins TRBV2 to TRBJ2-5, with 8 bases identical to TRBD1. The V gene end was trimmed by 7 bases and the J gene end by 13 bases; junction bases not matched to a gene: 14. The CDR3 runs to 13 residues. Germline V gene sequence: CDR1 SNHLY, CDR2 FYNNEI.

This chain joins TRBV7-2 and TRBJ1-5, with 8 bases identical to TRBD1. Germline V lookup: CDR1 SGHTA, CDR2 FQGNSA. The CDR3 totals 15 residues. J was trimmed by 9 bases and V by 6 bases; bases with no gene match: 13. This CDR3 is CASSRSHQGAPPQHF. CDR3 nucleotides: TGTGCCAGCAGTCGATCCCATCAGGGGGCACCGCCCCAGCATTTT.

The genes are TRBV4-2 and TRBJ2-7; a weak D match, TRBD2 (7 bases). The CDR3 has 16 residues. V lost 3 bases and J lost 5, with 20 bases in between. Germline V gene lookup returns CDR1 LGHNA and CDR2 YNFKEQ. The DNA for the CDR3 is TGTGCCAGCAGCCAGGAGGGGGAGGGAGGGCCCCACGAGCAGTACTTC. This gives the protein CASSQEGEGGPHEQYF.

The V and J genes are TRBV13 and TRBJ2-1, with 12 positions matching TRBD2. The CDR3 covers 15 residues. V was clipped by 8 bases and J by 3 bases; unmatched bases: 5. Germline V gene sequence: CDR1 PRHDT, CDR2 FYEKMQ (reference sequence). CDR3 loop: CASRRTSGNYNEQFF. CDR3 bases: TGTGCCAGCCGCCGGACTAGCGGGAACTACAATGAGCAGTTCTTC.

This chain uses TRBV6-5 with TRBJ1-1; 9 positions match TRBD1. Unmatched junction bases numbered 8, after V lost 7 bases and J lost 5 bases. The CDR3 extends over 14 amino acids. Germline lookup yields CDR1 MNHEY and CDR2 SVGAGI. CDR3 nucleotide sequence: TGTGCCAGCACCCAGGGACAGGGAACTACTGAAGCTTTCTTT. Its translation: CASTQGQGTTEAFF.

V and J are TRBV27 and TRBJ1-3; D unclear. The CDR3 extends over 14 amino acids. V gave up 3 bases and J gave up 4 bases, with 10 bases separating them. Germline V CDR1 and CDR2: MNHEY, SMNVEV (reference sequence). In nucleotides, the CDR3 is TGTGCCAGCAGTTTGAGAGACGGAGGAAACACCATATATTTT. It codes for CASSLRDGGNTIYF.

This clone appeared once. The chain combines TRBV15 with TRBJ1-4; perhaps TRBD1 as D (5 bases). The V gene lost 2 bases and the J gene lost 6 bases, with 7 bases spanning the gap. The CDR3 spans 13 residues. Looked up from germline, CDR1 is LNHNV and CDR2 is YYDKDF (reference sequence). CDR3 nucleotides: TGTGCCACCAGCAGACAGGGTGATGAAAAACTGTTTTTT. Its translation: CATSRQGDEKLFF.

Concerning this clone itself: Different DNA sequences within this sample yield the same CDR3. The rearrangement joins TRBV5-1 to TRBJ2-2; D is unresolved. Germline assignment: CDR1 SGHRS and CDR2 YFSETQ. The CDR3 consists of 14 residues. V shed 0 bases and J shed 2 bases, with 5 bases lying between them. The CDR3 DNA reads TGCGCCAGCAGCTTGGTGACAAACACCGGGGAGCTGTTTTTT. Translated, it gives CASSLVTNTGELFF.

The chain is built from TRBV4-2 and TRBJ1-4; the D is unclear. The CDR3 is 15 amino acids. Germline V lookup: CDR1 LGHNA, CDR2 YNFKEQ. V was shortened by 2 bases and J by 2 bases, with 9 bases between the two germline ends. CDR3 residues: CASSQLGNTNEKLFF. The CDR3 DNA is TGTGCCAGCAGCCAATTGGGGAATACTAATGAAAAACTGTTTTTT.

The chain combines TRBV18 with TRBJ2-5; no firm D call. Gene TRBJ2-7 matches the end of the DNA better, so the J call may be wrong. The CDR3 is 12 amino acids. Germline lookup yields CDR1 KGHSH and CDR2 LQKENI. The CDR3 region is CASSADQHEQYF. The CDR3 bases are TGTGCCAGCTCAGCGGACCAACACGAGCAGTACTTC.

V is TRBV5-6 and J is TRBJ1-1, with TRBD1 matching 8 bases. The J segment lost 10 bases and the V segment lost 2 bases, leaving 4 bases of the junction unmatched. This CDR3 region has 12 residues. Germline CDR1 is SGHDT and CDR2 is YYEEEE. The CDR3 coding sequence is TGTGCCAGCAGCTTTCGACAGGGGCGAGCTTTCTTT. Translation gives CASSFRQGRAFF. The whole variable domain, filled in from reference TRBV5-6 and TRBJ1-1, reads DAGVTQSPTHLIKTRGQQVTLRCSPKSGHDTVSWYQQALGQGPQFIFQYYEEEERQRGNFPDRFSGHQFPNYSSELNVNALLLGDSALYLCASSFRQGRAFFGQGTRLTVV.

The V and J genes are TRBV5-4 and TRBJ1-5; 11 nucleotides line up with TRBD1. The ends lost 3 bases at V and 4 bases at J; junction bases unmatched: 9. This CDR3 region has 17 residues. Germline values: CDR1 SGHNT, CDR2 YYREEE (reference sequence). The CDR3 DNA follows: TGTGCCAGCAGCTCGAACTGGACAGGGGGCTCGAATCAGCCCCAGCATTTT. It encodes CASSSNWTGGSNQPQHF. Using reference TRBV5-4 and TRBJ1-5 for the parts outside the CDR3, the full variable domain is ETGVTQSPTHLIKTRGQQVTLRCSSQSGHNTVSWYQQALGQGPQFIFQYYREEENGRGNFPPRFSGLQFPNYSSELNVNALELDDSALYLCASSSNWTGGSNQPQHFGDGTRLSIL.

The CDR3 DNA is TGCGCCAGCAGCTTGGGGCATGGGAATGAAAAACTGTTTTTT. Translated: CASSLGHGNEKLFF. The rearrangement links TRBV5-1 to TRBJ1-4; D remains unclear. The CDR3 loop spans 14 amino acids. V lost 0 bases and J 5 bases, leaving 8 bases between the germline ends. Germline V gene sequence: CDR1 SGHRS, CDR2 YFSETQ.